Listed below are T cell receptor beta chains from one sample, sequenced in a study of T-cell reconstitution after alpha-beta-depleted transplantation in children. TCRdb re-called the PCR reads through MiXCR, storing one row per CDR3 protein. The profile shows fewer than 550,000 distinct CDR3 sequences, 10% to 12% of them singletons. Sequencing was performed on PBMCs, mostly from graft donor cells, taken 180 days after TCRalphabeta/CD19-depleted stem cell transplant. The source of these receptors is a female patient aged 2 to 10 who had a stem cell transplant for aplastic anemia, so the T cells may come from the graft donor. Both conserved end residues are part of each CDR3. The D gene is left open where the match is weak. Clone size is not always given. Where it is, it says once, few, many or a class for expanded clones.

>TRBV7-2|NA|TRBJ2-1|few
CASSHFPALNEQFF
TGTGCCAGCAGCCATTTCCCAGCGCTCAATGAGCAGTTCTTC
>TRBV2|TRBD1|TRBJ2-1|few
CATVCDDRGNNEQFF
TGTGCCACCGTCTGTGACGACAGGGGTAACAATGAGCAGTTCTTC
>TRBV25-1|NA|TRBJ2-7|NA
CASSEIQGTGNEQYF
TGTGCCAGCAGTGAAATACAGGGAACCGGGAACGAGCAGTACTTC
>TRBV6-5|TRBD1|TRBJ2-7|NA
CASSCDRGPYEQYF
TGTGCCAGCAGTTGCGACAGGGGCCCCTACGAGCAGTACTTC
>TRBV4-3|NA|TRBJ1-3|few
CASSQDYSAAIYF
TGCGCCAGCAGCCAAGATTACTCGGCCGCCATATATTTT
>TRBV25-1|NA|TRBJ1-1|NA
CASSSLGVTEAFF
TGTGCCAGCAGTTCCCTGGGGGTTACTGAAGCTTTCTTT
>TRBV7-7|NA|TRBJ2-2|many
CASRRWGGWELFF
TGTGCCAGCAGAAGATGGGGGGGCTGGGAGCTGTTTTTT
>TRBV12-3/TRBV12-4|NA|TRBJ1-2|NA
CASSHRSFNYGYTF
TGTGCCAGCAGCCACAGGTCTTTTAACTATGGCTACACCTTC
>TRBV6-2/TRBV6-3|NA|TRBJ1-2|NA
CASSYTSKGVDYGYTF
TGTGCCAGCAGTTACACCTCGAAGGGGGTCGACTATGGCTACACCTTC
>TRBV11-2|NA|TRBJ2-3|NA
CASSSHQRPTDTQYF
TGTGCCAGCAGCTCCCACCAGCGGCCCACAGATACGCAGTATTTT
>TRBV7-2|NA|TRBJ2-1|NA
CASSLALLDNEQFF
TGTGCCAGCAGCTTAGCCCTCCTAGACAATGAGCAGTTCTTC
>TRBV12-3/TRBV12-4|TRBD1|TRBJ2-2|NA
CASSPGQGAGELFF
TGTGCCAGCAGTCCGGGACAGGGGGCCGGGGAGCTGTTTTTT
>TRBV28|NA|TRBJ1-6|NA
CASSVGDRNSPLHF
TGTGCCAGCAGTGTCGGGGATAGAAATTCACCCCTCCACTTT
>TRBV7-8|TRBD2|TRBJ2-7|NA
CASSSRLAGPYEQYF
TGTGCCAGCAGCTCAAGATTAGCGGGACCCTACGAGCAGTACTTC
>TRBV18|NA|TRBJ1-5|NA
CASSPEALNQPQHF
TGTGCCAGCTCACCAGAAGCCCTCAATCAGCCCCAGCATTTT
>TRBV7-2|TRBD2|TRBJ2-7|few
CASSLELAGNEQYF
TGTGCCAGCAGCCTTGAGCTAGCGGGCAACGAGCAGTACTTC
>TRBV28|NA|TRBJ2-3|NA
CASSLTPQPISTDTQYF
TGTGCCAGCAGTTTAACCCCCCAGCCCATAAGCACAGATACGCAGTATTTT
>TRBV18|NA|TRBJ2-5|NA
CASSPRGPEETQYF
TGTGCCAGCTCACCAAGAGGACCAGAAGAGACCCAGTACTTC
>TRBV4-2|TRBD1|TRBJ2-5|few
CASSQGGPGQLIVETQYF
TGTGCCAGCAGCCAAGGGGGACCGGGACAGCTCATTGTGGAGACCCAGTACTTC
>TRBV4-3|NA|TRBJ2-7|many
CASSQEAGSYEQYF
TGCGCCAGCAGCCAAGAGGCAGGATCCTACGAGCAGTACTTC
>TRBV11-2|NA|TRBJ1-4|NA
CASSLSAGATNEKLFF
TGTGCCAGCAGCTTAAGTGCGGGGGCAACTAATGAAAAACTGTTTTTT
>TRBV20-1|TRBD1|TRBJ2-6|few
CSARGPPTGSLSGANVLTF
TGCAGTGCTAGAGGTCCCCCGACAGGGTCCCTCTCTGGGGCCAACGTCCTGACTTTC
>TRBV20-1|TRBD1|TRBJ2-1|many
CSARDEDRDVEQFF
TGCAGTGCTAGAGACGAGGACAGGGACGTTGAGCAGTTCTTC
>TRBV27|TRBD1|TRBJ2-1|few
CASSVDRGRGQFF
TGTGCCAGCAGTGTGGACAGGGGGCGGGGGCAGTTCTTC
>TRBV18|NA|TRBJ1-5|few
CASSPASYSNQPQHF
TGTGCCAGCTCACCAGCCAGCTATAGCAATCAGCCCCAGCATTTT
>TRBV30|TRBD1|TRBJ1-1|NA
CAWMATGTWATEAFF
TGTGCCTGGATGGCGACAGGGACCTGGGCCACTGAAGCTTTCTTT
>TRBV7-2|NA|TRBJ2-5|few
CASSSPNREAQYF
TGTGCCAGCAGCTCCCCGAACAGGGAGGCCCAGTACTTC
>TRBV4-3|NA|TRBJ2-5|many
CASSQDSTETQYF
TGCGCCAGCAGCCAAGATAGTACGGAGACCCAGTACTTC
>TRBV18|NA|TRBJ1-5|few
CASSSTQGRNSNQPQHF
TGTGCCAGCTCGTCAACACAGGGACGAAATAGCAATCAGCCCCAGCATTTT